The clone carrying this T cell receptor (beta chain) showed up many times. Amplified TCR beta CDR3 regions derived from RNA transcripts. HTBI primers were used for first-round RT-PCR of the TCR CDR3. Using its own MiXCR run on the multiplex PCR reads, TCRdb lists one record per CDR3 protein. The table shows 600,000 or so distinct CDR3 sequences, with more than 13% occurring only once. V shed 7 bases and J shed 1 base, with 7 bases lying between them. The germline CDR1 and CDR2 sequences are LGHDT and YNNKEL (reference sequence). The CDR3 consists of 13 residues. This specimen belongs to a study of T cells in Graves' hyperthyroidism and ophthalmopathy. More than 9.5 ml fresh peripheral blood yielded the PBMCs.

Sequenced: blood. The chain recombines TRBV3-1 with TRBJ2-2; D remains ambiguous. The sequence derives from a woman between 18 and 30 years old with Graves' ophthalmopathy. CDR3 bases: TGTGCCAGCATTCTCGGGAACACCGGGGAGCTGTTTTTT. Protein product: CASILGNTGELFF.